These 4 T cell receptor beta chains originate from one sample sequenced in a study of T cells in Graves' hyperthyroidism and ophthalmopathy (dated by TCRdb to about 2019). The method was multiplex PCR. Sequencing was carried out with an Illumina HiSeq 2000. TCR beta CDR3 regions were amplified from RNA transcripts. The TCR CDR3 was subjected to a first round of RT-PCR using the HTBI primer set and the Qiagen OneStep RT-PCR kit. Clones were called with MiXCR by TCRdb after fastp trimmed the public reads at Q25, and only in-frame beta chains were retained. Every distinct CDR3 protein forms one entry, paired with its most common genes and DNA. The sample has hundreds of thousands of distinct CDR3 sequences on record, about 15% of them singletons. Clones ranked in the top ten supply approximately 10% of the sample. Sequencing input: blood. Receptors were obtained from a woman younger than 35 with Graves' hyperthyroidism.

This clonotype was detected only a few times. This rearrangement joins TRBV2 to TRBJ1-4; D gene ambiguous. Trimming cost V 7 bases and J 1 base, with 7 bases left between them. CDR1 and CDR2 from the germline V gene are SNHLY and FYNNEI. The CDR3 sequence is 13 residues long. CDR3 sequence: CASKPETNEKLFF. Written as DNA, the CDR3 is TGTGCCAGCAAGCCGGAAACTAATGAAAAACTGTTTTTT.

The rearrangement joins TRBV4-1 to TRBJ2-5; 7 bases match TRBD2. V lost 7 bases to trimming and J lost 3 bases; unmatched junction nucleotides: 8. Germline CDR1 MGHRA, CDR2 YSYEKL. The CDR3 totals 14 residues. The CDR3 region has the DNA TGCGCCAGCAAGGAAACTAGCGTTGAAGAGACCCAGTACTTC. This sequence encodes CASKETSVEETQYF.

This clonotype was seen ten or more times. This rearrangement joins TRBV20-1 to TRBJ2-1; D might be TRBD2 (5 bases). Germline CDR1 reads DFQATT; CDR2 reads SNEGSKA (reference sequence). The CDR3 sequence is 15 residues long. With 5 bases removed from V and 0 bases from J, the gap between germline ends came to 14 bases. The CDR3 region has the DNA TGCAGTGCTCGCGGGCGGAACCGCTCCTACAATGAGCAGTTCTTC. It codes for CSARGRNRSYNEQFF.

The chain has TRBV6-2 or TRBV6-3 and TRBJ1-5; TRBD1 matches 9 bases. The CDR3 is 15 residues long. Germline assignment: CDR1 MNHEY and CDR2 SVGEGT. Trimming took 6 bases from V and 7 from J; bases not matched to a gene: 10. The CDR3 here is CASRWTGATSQPQHF. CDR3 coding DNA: TGTGCCAGCAGGTGGACAGGGGCCACTTCGCAGCCCCAGCATTTT.